A selection of T cell receptor beta chains follows, all from one sample in a study of low-dose radiotherapy and immunotherapy resistance in tumors. TCRdb called the reads again in MiXCR, with one record for every CDR3 protein. The table includes 70,000 to 90,000 distinct CDR3 sequences, over 15% detected once. Here the sequenced sample was PBMCs, taken before treatment. The receptors were gathered from a male donor with prostate cancer. CDR3s leave out the opening cysteine and the closing phenylalanine or tryptophan.

V gene: TRBV19; CDR3 length: 11; J gene: TRBJ2-1; CDR3 protein: ASSRGTGDEQF
V gene: TRBV29-1; CDR3 length: 12; J gene: TRBJ2-2; CDR3 protein: SARGGADTGELF
V gene: TRBV7-9; CDR3 length: 13; J gene: TRBJ1-1; CDR3 protein: ASSLAGTVNTEAF
V gene: TRBV27; CDR3 length: 11; J gene: TRBJ2-3; CDR3 protein: ASSSTPPDTQY
V gene: TRBV5-6; CDR3 length: 12; J gene: TRBJ1-1; CDR3 protein: ASSLFQGATEAF
V gene: TRBV29-1; CDR3 length: 13; J gene: TRBJ1-3; CDR3 protein: SVSVIQGSGNTIY
V gene: TRBV18; CDR3 length: 13; J gene: TRBJ1-1; CDR3 protein: ASSPGDRWNTEAF
V gene: TRBV30; CDR3 length: 12; J gene: TRBJ2-3; CDR3 protein: AWSRGGDADTQY
V gene: TRBV5-5; CDR3 length: 16; J gene: TRBJ2-2; CDR3 protein: ASSFLGDRVWSTGELF
V gene: TRBV5-4; CDR3 length: 14; J gene: TRBJ2-1; CDR3 protein: ASSFSPGLAGNEQF
V gene: TRBV5-4; CDR3 length: 12; J gene: TRBJ2-5; CDR3 protein: ASSLRGAPETQY
V gene: TRBV5-1; CDR3 length: 14; J gene: TRBJ2-7; CDR3 protein: ASSLEAGGLGGEQY
V gene: TRBV27; CDR3 length: 14; J gene: TRBJ2-1; CDR3 protein: ASSRQGSLIGNEQF
V gene: TRBV7-9; CDR3 length: 11; J gene: TRBJ1-4; CDR3 protein: ASSPKDDTELF
V gene: TRBV7-2; CDR3 length: 12; J gene: TRBJ1-1; CDR3 protein: ASSFIAGQGKAF
V gene: TRBV10-3; CDR3 length: 14; J gene: TRBJ1-1; CDR3 protein: AISESTGTGRTEAF
V gene: TRBV18; CDR3 length: 9; J gene: TRBJ2-1; CDR3 protein: ASSPAEEQF
V gene: TRBV20-1; CDR3 length: 6; J gene: TRBJ1-2; CDR3 protein: SASGYT
V gene: TRBV7-9; CDR3 length: 13; J gene: TRBJ1-2; CDR3 protein: ASTPRGTGIYGYT
V gene: TRBV6-6; CDR3 length: 12; J gene: TRBJ2-5; CDR3 protein: ASSPPGSQETQY
V gene: TRBV7-9; CDR3 length: 13; J gene: TRBJ2-2; CDR3 protein: ASSLAGANTGELF
V gene: TRBV5-1; CDR3 length: 13; J gene: TRBJ2-7; CDR3 protein: ASSSSTGSSYEQY
V gene: TRBV27; CDR3 length: 14; J gene: TRBJ2-2; CDR3 protein: ASRGPGLGYTGELF
V gene: TRBV25-1; CDR3 length: 11; J gene: TRBJ2-2; CDR3 protein: ASSEFGEGELF
V gene: TRBV12-5; CDR3 length: 12; J gene: TRBJ1-2; CDR3 protein: ASGRDSSLYGYT
V gene: TRBV7-2; CDR3 length: 12; J gene: TRBJ1-2; CDR3 protein: ASSTTALVHGYT
V gene: TRBV12-3/TRBV12-4; CDR3 length: 9; J gene: TRBJ2-7; CDR3 protein: ASSPRFEQY
V gene: TRBV25-1; CDR3 length: 13; J gene: TRBJ1-5; CDR3 protein: ASSDGTGMDQPQH
V gene: TRBV7-2; CDR3 length: 13; J gene: TRBJ2-5; CDR3 protein: ASSPSGGRQETQY
V gene: TRBV15; CDR3 length: 13; J gene: TRBJ2-7; CDR3 protein: ATSRDRTRSAEQY
V gene: TRBV5-6; CDR3 length: 12; J gene: TRBJ2-7; CDR3 protein: ASSLGNRAYEQY
V gene: TRBV9; CDR3 length: 11; J gene: TRBJ1-1; CDR3 protein: ASSQRGGAEAF
V gene: TRBV7-2; CDR3 length: 12; J gene: TRBJ1-2; CDR3 protein: ASSLGDRGEGYT
V gene: TRBV3-1; CDR3 length: 11; J gene: TRBJ1-5; CDR3 protein: ASSPPGMGPQH